The clone carrying this T cell receptor (delta chain) was recorded a few times. A far larger clone is just one base off, so this is likely a read error. Other nucleotide sequences from this sample produce the same CDR3. CDR3 length: 21 amino acids. The germline gives CDR1 TSWWSYY, CDR2 QGS. These data originate in a study of γδ T cells in repeated Plasmodium falciparum infection. Bulk repertoires came from Vgamma9/Vdelta2+ or Vdelta2-negative gammadelta T cells flow-sorted from PBMC. TCRdb redid the clone calls on the multiplex PCR reads with CATT. The profile covers approximately 93,000 delta-chain clones, with over 0.75% appearing a single time and 9% to 10% taken by the ten largest.

The sequenced sample was gamma-delta T cells from blood. The rearrangement uses TRDV1 and TRDJ1, with D maybe TRDD3 (6 bases). This TCR came from a pool of human donors (malaria-infected and uninfected, not separated). CDR3 sequence (DNA): TGCGCTCTTGGGCTAAAGGTCTCTCGTCCTGGGGACAGACGGTACACCGATAAACTCATCTTT. Translating it yields CALGLKVSRPGDRRYTDKLIF.